This T cell receptor beta chain was captured by sequencing in a study of blood T cell repertoires in COVID-19. This CDR3 comprises 16 residues. CDR1 MNHEY and CDR2 SVGEGT come from the germline V gene. The trim removed 6 bases at V and 6 bases at J, leaving 10 bases unmatched. TCRdb's table, derived via immunoSEQ multiplex PCR, lists solely in-frame clones and lacks some. The sample lists roughly 380,000 clones; around nine tenths were seen once. V is TRBV6-2 or TRBV6-3 and J is TRBJ2-7, with TRBD2 matching over 14 bases. Source material: peripheral blood. The receptor's source is a woman in her thirties or forties with COVID-19, enrolled during active disease. DNA of the CDR3: TGTGCCAGCAGCAGCCTTGGACTAGCGGGAGGCGGCGAGCAGTACTTC. This gives the protein CASSSLGLAGGGEQYF.